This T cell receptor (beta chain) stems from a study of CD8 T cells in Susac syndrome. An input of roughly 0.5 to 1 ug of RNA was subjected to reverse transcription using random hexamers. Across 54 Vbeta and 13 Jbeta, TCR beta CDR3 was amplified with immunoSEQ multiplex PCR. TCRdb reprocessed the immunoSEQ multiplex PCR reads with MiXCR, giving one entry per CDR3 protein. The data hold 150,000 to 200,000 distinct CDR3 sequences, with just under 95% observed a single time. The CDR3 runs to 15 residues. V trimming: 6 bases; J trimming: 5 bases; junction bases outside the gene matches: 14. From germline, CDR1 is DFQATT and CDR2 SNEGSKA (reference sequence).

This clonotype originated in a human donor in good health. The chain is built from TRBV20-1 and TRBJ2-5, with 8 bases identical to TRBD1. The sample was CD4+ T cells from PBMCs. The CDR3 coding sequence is TGCAGTGCCGACCACCCAGGGGGCGCGACGGAGACCCAGTACTTC. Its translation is CSADHPGGATETQYF.